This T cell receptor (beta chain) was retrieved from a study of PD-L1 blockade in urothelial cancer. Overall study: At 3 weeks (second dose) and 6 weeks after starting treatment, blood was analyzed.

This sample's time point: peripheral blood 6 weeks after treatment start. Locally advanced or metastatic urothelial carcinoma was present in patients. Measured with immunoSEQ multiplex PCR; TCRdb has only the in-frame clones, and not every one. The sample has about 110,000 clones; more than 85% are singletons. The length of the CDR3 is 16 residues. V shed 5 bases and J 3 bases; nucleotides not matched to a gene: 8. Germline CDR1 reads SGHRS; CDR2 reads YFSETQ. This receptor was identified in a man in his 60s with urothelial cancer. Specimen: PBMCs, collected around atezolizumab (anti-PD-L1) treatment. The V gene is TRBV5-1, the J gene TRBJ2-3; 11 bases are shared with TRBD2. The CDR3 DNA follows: TGCGCCAGCAGTCCGGGGACTAGCGGACTTACAGATACGCAGTATTTT. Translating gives CASSPGTSGLTDTQYF.